This T cell receptor beta chain came from a study of technical replicates of blood from several donors. The CDR3 spans 14 residues. V was clipped by 1 base and J by 0 bases, with 5 bases between them. The germline V gene encodes CDR1 LGHNA and CDR2 YSLEER. Libraries were prepared by immunoSEQ multiplex PCR; TCRdb keeps only in-frame clonotypes and omits some of them. The data contain 80,000 or so clones, approximately 78% of them singletons. The V and J genes are TRBV4-3 and TRBJ2-3; the D is unclear. The origin of this receptor is a human donor in good health. Some clones in this sample may be carry-over from other donors' samples. The sequenced sample consisted of PBMCs. CDR3 in DNA: TGCGCCAGCAGCCAAGTTCAGAGCACAGATACGCAGTATTTT. It encodes CASSQVQSTDTQYF.